This T cell receptor (beta chain) originates from a study of T cells in Graves' hyperthyroidism and ophthalmopathy. Study in general: Once the initial diagnosis was made, peripheral blood was obtained before any treatment.

J lost 2 bases, V lost 3 bases, and 10 bases had no gene match. CDR1 and CDR2 from the germline V gene are SGHNT and YYREEE (reference sequence). The CDR3 spans 17 residues. Diagnostic decisions used clinical symptoms, serum thyroxine and TRAb, thyroid ultrasound and orbital computed tomography. Amplified regions were TCR beta CDR3 sequences from RNA transcripts. First-round RT-PCR of the TCR CDR3 relied on the HTBI primer set. TCRdb re-derived calls from the multiplex PCR reads in MiXCR, one entry per CDR3 protein. The data hold under 450,000 distinct CDR3 sequences, with roughly 13% observed a single time.

Sequencing was performed on blood. V is TRBV5-4 and J is TRBJ2-2, with 7 bases that match TRBD2. The TCR sequence derives from a man between 25 and 39 years old with Graves' hyperthyroidism that later progressed to Graves' ophthalmopathy. The CDR3 DNA is TGTGCCAGCAGCTCGCCCTTTGCGGGAGATAACACCGGGGAGCTGTTTTTT. Protein: CASSSPFAGDNTGELFF.